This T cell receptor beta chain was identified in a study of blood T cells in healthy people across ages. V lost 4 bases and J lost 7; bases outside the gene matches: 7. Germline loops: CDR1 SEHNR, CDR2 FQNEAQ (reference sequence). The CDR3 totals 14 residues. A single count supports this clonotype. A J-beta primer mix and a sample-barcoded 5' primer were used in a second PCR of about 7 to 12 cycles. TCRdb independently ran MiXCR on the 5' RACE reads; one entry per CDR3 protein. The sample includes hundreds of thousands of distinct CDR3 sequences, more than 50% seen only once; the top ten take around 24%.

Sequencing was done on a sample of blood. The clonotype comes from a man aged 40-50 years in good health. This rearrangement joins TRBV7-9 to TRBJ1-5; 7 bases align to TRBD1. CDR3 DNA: TGTGCCAGCAGCTCACAGGGGTCGGAGCAGCCCCAGCATTTT. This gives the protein CASSSQGSEQPQHF.